This T cell receptor beta chain was identified during a study of cytomegalovirus exposure and HLA in healthy donors. A remark on this clone: Antigen: not known.

Study results and limitations: CMV antigen specificity was confirmed in vitro for a few CMV-associated chains.

TCRdb's table, derived via immunoSEQ multiplex PCR, lists solely in-frame clones and lacks some. The repertoire holds fewer than 55,000 clones, 92% seen once, with more than 1.4% in the top ten. The CDR3 is 18 amino acids. CDR1 is SGDLS and CDR2 is YYNGEE in the germline V gene. V shed 0 bases and J 8 bases; nucleotides not matched to a gene: 8. Sequenced input: PBMCs. This clonotype was sampled from a man aged 18 to 30 in good health and CMV-seronegative. V usage is TRBV9 and J usage is TRBJ2-1; 16 bases map to TRBD2. The CDR3 reads CASSVAPGTSGRAYEQFF. The CDR3, as DNA: TGTGCCAGCAGCGTAGCGCCTGGGACTAGCGGGAGGGCCTATGAGCAGTTCTTC. Combining the CDR3 with reference TRBV9 and TRBJ2-1 gives the whole variable domain DSGVTQTPKHLITATGQRVTLRCSPRSGDLSVYWYQQSLDQGLQFLIQYYNGEERAKGNILERFSAQQFPDLHSELNLSSLELGDSALYFCASSVAPGTSGRAYEQFFGPGTRLTVL.